This T cell receptor (beta chain) was captured in a study of T cell repertoires in cytomegalovirus infection. On the study more broadly: Both recently identified HLA-C-restricted and well-studied HLA-B-restricted CMV epitopes were used in the study. CMV infection plus the matching HLA type was flagged by public TCR beta signatures. Whole-study results and caveats: Adding up the frequency of public TCR beta families identified people who carried CMV plus the relevant HLA. The ex vivo response was dominated by HLA-C-restricted CMV-specific TCR beta clonotypes.

The V gene's germline CDR1 is GTSNPN and CDR2 SVGIG (reference sequence). The CDR3 runs 16 residues. V shed 0 bases, J shed 5 bases, and the junction held 11 bases outside the gene matches. TCRdb passed the reads through MiXCR, listing each CDR3 protein once. The data hold 84,000 or so distinct CDR3 sequences, with 45% to 50% observed a single time. Comment on this clonotype: Its antigen is not identified.

The J gene is TRBJ2-7, the V gene TRBV30; 9 bases align to TRBD2. The sample in question was CD8+ T cells from cultured PBMCs, obtained from culture after CMV antigen stimulation. This TCR was sampled from a human donor in good health (CMV status not recorded). Some clones in this sample may be carry-over from other donors' samples. The CDR3 spells CAWSVGISGRLNEQYF. Written as DNA, the CDR3 is TGTGCCTGGAGTGTAGGAATTAGCGGGAGACTGAACGAGCAGTACTTC.